This T cell receptor (beta chain) is from a study of cytomegalovirus exposure and HLA in healthy donors. Germline V gives CDR1 SGHDT, CDR2 YYEEEE. The CDR3 length is 14 residues. The V end lost 4 bases, the J end lost 5 bases, and 12 bases lay between the germline ends. The PCR employed 60 Vbeta primers together with 13 Jbeta primers. Profiling relied on immunoSEQ multiplex PCR, and the TCRdb table lists in-frame clones only, not all of them. The listing contains around 50,000 clones. The sequenced sample was PBMCs. The rearrangement joins TRBV5-6 to TRBJ1-4, with D tentatively TRBD1 (6 bases). The sequence was obtained from a male donor in good health and CMV-seropositive. The CDR3 sequence is CASSTGTPNEKLFF. The CDR3 DNA sequence: TGTGCCAGCAGCACTGGGACACCAAATGAAAAACTGTTTTTT.